Presented here are 12 T cell receptor beta chains from one specimen sequenced in a study of cytomegalovirus exposure and HLA in healthy donors. PCR involved 60 Vbeta and 13 Jbeta primers. TCRdb keeps only in-frame clones here, not all; method: immunoSEQ multiplex PCR. The table records hundreds of thousands of clones, 65% to 85% of them present only once. Sequencing was done on a sample of PBMCs. The receptor set was obtained from a female donor in good health and CMV-seronegative.

This clone was counted a few times. The chain employs TRBV5-1 and TRBJ2-3; D is unclear. This CDR3 spans 14 amino acids. Germline lookup yields CDR1 SGHRS and CDR2 YFSETQ. Between the trimmed V and J ends, which lost 6 bases and 0 bases, there was a span of 11 bases. The CDR3 bases are TGCGCCAGCACCACGGAGACTAGCACAGATACGCAGTATTTT. It yields the protein CASTTETSTDTQYF.

In the case of this clone: Other nucleotide sequences in the sample specify the same CDR3. The genes are TRBV5-4 and TRBJ1-1; possibly TRBD1 for D (6 bases). Germline lookup yields CDR1 SGHNT and CDR2 YYREEE (reference sequence). V was pared by 2 bases and J by 1 base, with 6 bases between. The length of the CDR3 is 13 residues. CDR3 loop: CASSLQGNTEAFF. The CDR3 nucleotides read TGTGCCAGCAGCTTACAGGGGAACACTGAAGCTTTCTTT.

This clone has a handful of counts. The chain recombines TRBV7-9 with TRBJ2-5, with TRBD1 identical over 8 bases. TRBJ2-7 explains the end of the DNA better; the J call may be wrong. The CDR3 contains 12 residues. Germline values: CDR1 SEHNR, CDR2 FQNEAQ (reference sequence). Here the CDR3 DNA reads TGTGCCAGCAGCCCAGGGGGCCGCGAGCAGTACTTC. Residues: CASSPGGREQYF.

This chain links TRBV25-1 with TRBJ2-3; D gene uncertain. Trimming stripped 7 bases from V and 2 bases from J, with 7 bases between. The CDR3 consists of 12 residues. CDR1 is MGHDK and CDR2 is SYGVNS in the germline V gene. The CDR3 region is CASNSPTDTQYF. The CDR3 DNA reads TGTGCCAGCAACTCCCCCACAGATACGCAGTATTTT.

The chain is built from TRBV5-1 and TRBJ1-3; no definite D call. This CDR3 has 15 amino acids. The V end was cut by 0 bases, the J end by 0 bases, with 7 bases between. CDR1 and CDR2 (germline): SGHRS, YFSETQ. CDR3 sequence: CASSLDGDSGNTIYF. DNA of the CDR3: TGCGCCAGCAGCTTGGACGGAGACTCTGGAAACACCATATATTTT.

The chain links TRBV10-2 to TRBJ1-2, with 9 nucleotides matching TRBD1. The CDR3 contains 13 residues. Germline values: CDR1 WSHSY, CDR2 SAAADI. V lost 6 bases to trimming and J lost 4 bases; unmatched junction nucleotides: 3. The DNA for the CDR3 is TGCGCCAGCAGGGGACAGGGTTTCTATGGCTACACCTTC. Translating gives CASRGQGFYGYTF.

The gene calls are TRBV7-9 and TRBJ1-5; 8 positions match TRBD1. Germline values: CDR1 SEHNR, CDR2 FQNEAQ (reference sequence). Trimming removed 5 bases from V and 7 bases from J; junction bases left unmatched: 10. This CDR3 is built from 15 residues. In DNA, the CDR3 is TGTGCCAGCAGCCCCGGCACAGGGGGATCACAGCCCCAGCATTTT. It codes for CASSPGTGGSQPQHF. Using reference TRBV7-9 and TRBJ1-5 for the parts outside the CDR3, the full variable domain is DTGVSQNPRHKITKRGQNVTFRCDPISEHNRLYWYRQTLGQGPEFLTYFQNEAQLEKSRLLSDRFSAERPKGSFSTLEIQRTEQGDSAMYLCASSPGTGGSQPQHFGDGTRLSIL.

This CDR3 is CASSGGLAGELDTQYF. As DNA, the CDR3 is TGTGCCAGCAGCGGTGGACTAGCGGGAGAGTTAGATACGCAGTATTTT. This chain connects TRBV9 to TRBJ2-3; 13 nucleotides agree with TRBD2. CDR1 is SGDLS, CDR2 YYNGEE, per germline. The length of the CDR3 is 16 residues. The trim removed 3 bases at V and 5 bases at J, leaving 6 bases unmatched.

The rearrangement links TRBV28 to TRBJ2-5, with D maybe TRBD1 (5 bases). The V end was cut by 6 bases, the J end by 5 bases, with 13 bases between. The CDR3 loop spans 13 amino acids. CDR1 is MDHEN, CDR2 SYDVKM, per germline. For the CDR3, the DNA is TGTGCCAGCAGCCCCGGTCGACAGGAGACCCAGTACTTC. Translation gives CASSPGRQETQYF.

This clone was seen more than once but under ten times. V gene TRBV28 combines with J gene TRBJ1-5, with 11 bases aligning to TRBD1. The germline gives CDR1 MDHEN, CDR2 SYDVKM. Trimming took 6 bases from V and 0 from J; bases not matched to a gene: 7. This CDR3 is built from 17 residues. CDR3 coding DNA: TGTGCCAGCAGCTGGACAGGGGGCACTTCTAGCAATCAGCCCCAGCATTTT. Encoded protein: CASSWTGGTSSNQPQHF.

V gene TRBV6-6 combines with J gene TRBJ1-1; tentative D call: TRBD1 (5 bases). Per the germline V gene, CDR1 is MNHNY and CDR2 is SVGAGI (reference sequence). The V end was cut by 6 bases, the J end by 2 bases, with 16 bases between. This CDR3 is built from 15 residues. CDR3 DNA sequence: TGTGCCAGCAGCCAGGGAGGAGGAGTTAACACTGAAGCTTTCTTT. This codes for CASSQGGGVNTEAFF.

A remark on this clone: Other DNA variants within this sample encode the same CDR3. This sequence joins TRBV11-2 and TRBJ2-3; D unclear. Germline V gene data show CDR1 as SGHAT and CDR2 as FQNNGV. The CDR3 is 11 amino acids. Trimming stripped 4 bases from V and 5 bases from J, with 4 bases between. CDR3 coding DNA: TGTGCCAGCAGCTCGGGAGATACGCAGTATTTT. Amino acids: CASSSGDTQYF.